This TCR beta chain was obtained from a study of T-cell memory formation after mild COVID-19. Study findings and constraints: Clones contracting across day 15 to 85 had a balanced CD4/CD8 profile; later expanding clones leaned CD4+. SARS-CoV-2 specificity of second-wave clones peaking day 37 was unconfirmed.

TCRdb recomputed calls from the 5' RACE reads with MiXCR, one row per CDR3 protein. The data hold approximately 60,000 distinct CDR3 sequences, with about a tenth observed a single time. Comments on this clonotype: The antigen is unknown.

Per the germline V gene, CDR1 is SGHVS and CDR2 is FQNEAQ. This CDR3 contains 14 residues. V dropped 6 bases and J dropped 0; count of bases not matched to a gene: 0. This rearrangement joins TRBV7-8 to TRBJ2-3; TRBD2 matches 10 bases. Sequenced sample: PBMCs or a T cell subset sorted from them (not recorded which). This TCR derives from a man aged 18 to 29 who had mild COVID-19 (a few samples of this study predate the infection). Cell type and time point are not known. The CDR3 sequence is CASRAGGSTDTQYF. In DNA, the CDR3 is TGTGCCAGCAGAGCGGGGGGGAGCACAGATACGCAGTATTTT.